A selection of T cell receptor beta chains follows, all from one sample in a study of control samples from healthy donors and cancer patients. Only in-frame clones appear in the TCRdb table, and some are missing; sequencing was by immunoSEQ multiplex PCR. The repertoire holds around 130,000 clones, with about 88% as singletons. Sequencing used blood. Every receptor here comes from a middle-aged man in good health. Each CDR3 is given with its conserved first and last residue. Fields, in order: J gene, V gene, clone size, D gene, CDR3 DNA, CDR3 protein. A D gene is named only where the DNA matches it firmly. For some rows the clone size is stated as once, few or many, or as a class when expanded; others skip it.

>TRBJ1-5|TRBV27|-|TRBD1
TGTGCCAGCAGTGAAACAGGGGGCCGCCAGCCCCAGCATTTT
CASSETGGRQPQHF
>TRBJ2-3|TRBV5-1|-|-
TGCGCCAGCAGCTTGGAGCATGGGGGGCAGTATTTT
CASSLEHGGQYF
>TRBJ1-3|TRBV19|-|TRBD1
TGTGCCAGCAAACGACAGGGCGAAGACACCATATATTTT
CASKRQGEDTIYF
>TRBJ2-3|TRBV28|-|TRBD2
TGTGCCAGCAGTTTAAAGGAGCGGGGGAAAACTAGCACAGATACGCAGTATTTT
CASSLKERGKTSTDTQYF
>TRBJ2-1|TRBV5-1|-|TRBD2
TGCGCCAGCAGCCTTTGGACTAGCGGGGCTCACAATGAGCAGTTCTTC
CASSLWTSGAHNEQFF
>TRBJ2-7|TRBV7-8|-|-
TGTGCCAGCAGTTGGGACCGATACGAGCAGTACTTC
CASSWDRYEQYF
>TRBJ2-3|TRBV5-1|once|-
TGCGCCAGCAGCTTTAATCTACAGACTAGCACAGATACGCAGTATTTT
CASSFNLQTSTDTQYF
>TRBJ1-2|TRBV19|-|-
TGTGCCAGTAGACGGACTGGGGATTCTAACTATGGCTACACCTTC
CASRRTGDSNYGYTF
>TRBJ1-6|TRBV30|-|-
TGTGCCTGGAGTGTCTCTGGAAATCCCCTCCACTTT
CAWSVSGNPLHF
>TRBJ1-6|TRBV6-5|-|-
TGTGCCGGCCGGGACGGCACATATTCACCCCTCCACTTT
CAGRDGTYSPLHF
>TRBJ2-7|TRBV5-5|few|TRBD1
TGTGCCAGCAGCTTGGGACAGGGGGGCTACGAGCAGTACTTC
CASSLGQGGYEQYF
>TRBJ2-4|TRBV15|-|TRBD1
TGTGCCACCAGCGTCAACCGGGACAGGGCCCAGTACTTC
CATSVNRDRAQYF
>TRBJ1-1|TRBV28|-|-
TGTGCCAGCAAAGCCAGGGTGGGGACTGAAGCTTTCTTT
CASKARVGTEAFF
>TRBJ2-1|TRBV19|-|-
TGTGCCAGTAGCCGGGGGAGCGCTTTGTTCTTC
CASSRGSALFF
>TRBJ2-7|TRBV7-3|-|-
TGTGCCAGCAGCTTAACGGGGGGCACTGGCTCCAACGAGCAGTACTTC
CASSLTGGTGSNEQYF
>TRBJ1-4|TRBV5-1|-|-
TGCGCCAGCAGCGTAGGTTACGGGGCAACTAATGAAAAACTGTTTTTT
CASSVGYGATNEKLFF
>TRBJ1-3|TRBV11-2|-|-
TGTGCCAGCAGCACCGGGCCGGGAAACACCATATATTTT
CASSTGPGNTIYF
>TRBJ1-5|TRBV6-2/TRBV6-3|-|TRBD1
TGTGCCAGCAGTTACCCACGTCCCGGGACAGGGGATAATCAGCCCCAGCATTTT
CASSYPRPGTGDNQPQHF
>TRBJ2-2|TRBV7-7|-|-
TGTGCTAGCAGCTCTAGGGTCAACACCGGGGAGCTGTTTTTT
CASSSRVNTGELFF
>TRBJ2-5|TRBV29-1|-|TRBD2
TGCAGCGTTTCGGGTAGCGGGGGGGCGGAGACCCAGTACTTC
CSVSGSGGAETQYF
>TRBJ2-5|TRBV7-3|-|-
TGTGCCAGCAGCTCCACCCAGTACTTC
CASSSTQYF
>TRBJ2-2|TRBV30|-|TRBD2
TGTGCCTGGCGGTTAGCGGGGGGGAACACCGGGGAGCTGTTTTTT
CAWRLAGGNTGELFF